These 11 T cell receptor beta chains share one sample of origin, sequenced in a study of T cell responses to AZD1222 COVID-19 vaccine. Data came from immunoSEQ multiplex PCR; TCRdb stores just in-frame clones and leaves some out. The sample records about 120,000 clones, 70% to 90% being singletons. The sample was peripheral blood, taken on day 0 of AZD1222 vaccination. All receptors come from an adult in good health.

CDR3 in amino acids: CASSFPVGEQFF. The CDR3 DNA follows: TGTGCCAGCAGTTTCCCAGTGGGTGAGCAGTTCTTC. The chain couples TRBV27 to TRBJ2-1; D not certain. With 3 bases removed from V and 9 bases from J, the gap between germline ends came to 9 bases. Per the germline V gene, CDR1 is MNHEY and CDR2 is SMNVEV (reference sequence). This CDR3 has 12 amino acids.

The chain couples TRBV10-1 to TRBJ2-1, with D tentatively TRBD1 or TRBD2 (5 bases each). The CDR3 has 15 residues. The germline gives CDR1 WNHNN, CDR2 SYGVQD (reference sequence). Trimming took off 0 bases at V and 7 bases at J, with 13 bases between the two ends. DNA of the CDR3: TGCGCCAGCAGTGAGTCGACGGGGCAGGGAAATGAGCAGTTCTTC. The encoded protein is CASSESTGQGNEQFF.

The chain recombines TRBV11-3 with TRBJ2-3; a possible D gene is TRBD1 (6 bases). V shed 5 bases and J shed 1 base, with 10 bases lying between them. Germline CDR1 SGHNT, CDR2 YENEEA. The CDR3 has 14 residues. This CDR3 reads CASSPRQGTDTQYF. Written as DNA, the CDR3 is TGTGCCAGCAGCCCCCGACAGGGCACAGATACGCAGTATTTT.

The chain is built from TRBV29-1 and TRBJ1-1, with D possibly TRBD1 on 6 matching bases. Trimming shortened V by 6 bases and J by 0 bases, and 11 bases separated the two germline ends. Germline assignment: CDR1 SQVTM and CDR2 ANQGSEA. The CDR3 has 13 amino acids. The CDR3 region has the DNA TGCAGCGTGGGGGACACTTTGAACACTGAAGCTTTCTTT. Encoded protein: CSVGDTLNTEAFF.

The chain is built from TRBV7-8 and TRBJ1-2; no clear D gene. This CDR3 is built from 14 residues. Germline loops: CDR1 SGHVS, CDR2 FQNEAQ. Trimming took off 5 bases at V and 8 bases at J, with 18 bases between the two ends. CDR3 sequence reads: CASSLRWQKEGYTF. Written as DNA, the CDR3 is TGTGCCAGCAGCCTCCGGTGGCAGAAGGAGGGCTACACCTTC.

The table lists this clone with a count of one. The chain is built from TRBV7-3 and TRBJ2-7; 12 nucleotides align to TRBD1. The J segment lost 5 bases and the V segment lost 4 bases, leaving 3 bases of the junction unmatched. Germline CDR1 is SGHTA and CDR2 is FQGTGA. The CDR3 is 14 residues long. The CDR3 protein is CASSSGTGGDEQYF. The CDR3 DNA sequence: TGTGCCAGCAGCTCCGGGACAGGGGGCGACGAGCAGTACTTC. The variable domain in full, with the rest retrieved from reference TRBV7-3 and TRBJ2-7, is GAGVSQTPSNKVTEKGKYVELRCDPISGHTALYWYRQSLGQGPEFLIYFQGTGAADDSGLPNDRFFAVRPEGSVSTLKIQRTERGDSAVYLCASSSGTGGDEQYFGPGTRLTVT.

V gene TRBV6-6 combines with J gene TRBJ1-2; D call uncertain. CDR3 length equals 13 residues. V lost 0 bases to trimming and J lost 3 bases, with 5 bases between them. Germline CDR1 reads MNHNY; CDR2 reads SVGAGI (reference sequence). The CDR3 here is CASSYSRDYGYTF. The CDR3, as DNA: TGTGCCAGCAGTTACTCGCGGGACTATGGCTACACCTTC.

V is TRBV28 and J is TRBJ1-2; 7 bases fit TRBD1. Germline loops: CDR1 MDHEN, CDR2 SYDVKM. The CDR3 has 13 amino acids. Trimming removed 6 bases from V and 4 bases from J; junction bases left unmatched: 5. The CDR3 spells CASRTTGIYGYTF. CDR3 DNA: TGTGCCAGCAGGACGACAGGGATCTATGGCTACACCTTC.

The chain couples TRBV5-1 to TRBJ1-2; no definite D call. Trimming removed 4 bases from V and 2 bases from J, with 12 bases in between. Germline V lookup: CDR1 SGHRS, CDR2 YFSETQ. This CDR3 is built from 14 residues. The CDR3 loop reads CASSPLASNYGYTF. DNA of the CDR3: TGCGCCAGCAGCCCCCTCGCCTCCAACTATGGCTACACCTTC. Complete variable domain (other parts from reference TRBV5-1 and TRBJ1-2): KAGVTQTPRYLIKTRGQQVTLSCSPISGHRSVSWYQQTPGQGLQFLFEYFSETQRNKGNFPGRFSGRQFSNSRSEMNVSTLELGDSALYLCASSPLASNYGYTFGSGTRLTVV.

The table lists this clone with a count of one. The chain is built from TRBV15 and TRBJ1-2; D is perhaps TRBD1 (5 bases). Germline lookup yields CDR1 LNHNV and CDR2 YYDKDF (reference sequence). CDR3 length equals 14 residues. Trimming pared 3 bases from V and 5 bases from J, leaving 13 bases between. This CDR3 reads CATSSYGTEYGYTF. In DNA form, the CDR3 reads TGTGCCACCAGCAGTTATGGGACGGAGTATGGCTACACCTTC. The variable domain in full, with the rest retrieved from reference TRBV15 and TRBJ1-2, is DAMVIQNPRYQVTQFGKPVTLSCSQTLNHNVMYWYQQKSSQAPKLLFHYYDKDFNNEADTPDNFQSRRPNTSFCFLDIRSPGLGDTAMYLCATSSYGTEYGYTFGSGTRLTVV.

This rearrangement joins TRBV15 to TRBJ2-7, with D possibly being TRBD1 (6 bases). Germline CDR1 and CDR2: LNHNV and YYDKDF (reference sequence). This CDR3 has 15 residues. V was shortened by 0 bases and J by 3 bases, with 12 bases between the two germline ends. CDR3 residues: CATSREGGQRYEQYF. The DNA for the CDR3 is TGTGCCACCAGCAGAGAGGGCGGACAGCGCTACGAGCAGTACTTC. Based on the CDR3 plus reference TRBV15 and TRBJ2-7, the full variable domain is DAMVIQNPRYQVTQFGKPVTLSCSQTLNHNVMYWYQQKSSQAPKLLFHYYDKDFNNEADTPDNFQSRRPNTSFCFLDIRSPGLGDTAMYLCATSREGGQRYEQYFGPGTRLTVT.